This T cell receptor beta chain appears in the sequencing data of a study of T cell changes during pregnancy in multiple sclerosis. Clones were read by immunoSEQ multiplex PCR, and TCRdb kept only the in-frame ones, dropping some. The sample comprises roughly 50,000 clones, about 92% of which are singletons, and around 0.25% rests with the top ten. Germline assignment: CDR1 SGHDT and CDR2 YYEEEE. This CDR3 comprises 15 residues. V was trimmed by 2 bases and J by 5 bases, leaving 17 bases between them. This TCR derives from a female donor with multiple sclerosis, enrolled in a pregnancy study. Source: CD4+ T cells from peripheral blood mononuclear cells, taken in the third trimester of pregnancy. The genes are TRBV5-6 and TRBJ2-7, with D perhaps TRBD1 (6 bases). CDR3 DNA: TGTGCCAGCAGCTTCCTACAGCAGGGGTTGGACGAGCAGTACTTC. Protein: CASSFLQQGLDEQYF.